This TCR beta chain was retrieved from a study of blood T cell repertoires in COVID-19. The CDR3 is 17 amino acids. The ends were cut back, 0 bases at V and 0 bases at J, with 12 bases in the middle. From germline, CDR1 is LNHNV and CDR2 YYDKDF (reference sequence). The assay was immunoSEQ multiplex PCR, and TCRdb's table has in-frame clones only and misses some. The sample has roughly 52,000 clones; over 65% are singletons. The sample comprised peripheral blood. This receptor was taken from a man older than 75 with COVID-19, enrolled during active disease. This sequence joins TRBV15 and TRBJ2-1; D is undetermined. The CDR3 region is CATSRDLSESSYNEQFF. DNA for the CDR3: TGTGCCACCAGCAGAGATCTGAGTGAGAGCTCCTACAATGAGCAGTTCTTC.